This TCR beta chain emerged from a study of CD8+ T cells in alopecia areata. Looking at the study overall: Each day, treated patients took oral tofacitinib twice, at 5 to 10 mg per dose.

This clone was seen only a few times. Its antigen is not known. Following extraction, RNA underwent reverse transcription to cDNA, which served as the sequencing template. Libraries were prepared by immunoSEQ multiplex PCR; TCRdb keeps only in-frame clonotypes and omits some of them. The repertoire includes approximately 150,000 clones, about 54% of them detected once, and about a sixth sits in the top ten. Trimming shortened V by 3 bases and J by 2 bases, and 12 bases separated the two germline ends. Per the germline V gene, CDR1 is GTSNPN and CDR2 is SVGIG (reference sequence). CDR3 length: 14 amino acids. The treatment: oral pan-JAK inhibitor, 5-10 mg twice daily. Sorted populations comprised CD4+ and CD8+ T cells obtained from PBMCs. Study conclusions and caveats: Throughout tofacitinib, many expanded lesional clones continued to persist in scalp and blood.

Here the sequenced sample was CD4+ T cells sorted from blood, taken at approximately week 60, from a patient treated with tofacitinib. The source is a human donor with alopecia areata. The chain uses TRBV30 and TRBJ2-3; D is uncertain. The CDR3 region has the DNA TGTGCCTGGAGCCAAGAGTTCTCCACAGATACGCAGTATTTT. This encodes CAWSQEFSTDTQYF. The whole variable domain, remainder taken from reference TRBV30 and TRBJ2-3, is SQTIHQWPATLVQPVGSPLSLECTVEGTSNPNLYWYRQAAGRGLQLLFYSVGIGQISSEVPQNLSASRPQDRQFILSSKKLLLSDSGFYLCAWSQEFSTDTQYFGPGTRLTVL.